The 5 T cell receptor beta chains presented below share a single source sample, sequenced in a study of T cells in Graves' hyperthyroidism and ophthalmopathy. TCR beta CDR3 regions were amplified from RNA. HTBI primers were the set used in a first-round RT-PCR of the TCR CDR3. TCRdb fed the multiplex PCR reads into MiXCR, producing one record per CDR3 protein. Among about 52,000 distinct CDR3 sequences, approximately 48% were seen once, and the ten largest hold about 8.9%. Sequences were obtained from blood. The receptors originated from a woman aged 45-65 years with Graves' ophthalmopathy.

The CDR3 DNA follows: TGTGCCACCAGTGACCGAACCGGGACAGACTACAATCAGCCCCAGCATTTT. This translates into CATSDRTGTDYNQPQHF. The chain carries TRBV24-1 and TRBJ1-5; 7 bases agree with TRBD1. Germline V gene sequence: CDR1 KGHDR, CDR2 SFDVKD. V shed 4 bases and J 3 bases; nucleotides not matched to a gene: 11. This CDR3 region has 17 residues.

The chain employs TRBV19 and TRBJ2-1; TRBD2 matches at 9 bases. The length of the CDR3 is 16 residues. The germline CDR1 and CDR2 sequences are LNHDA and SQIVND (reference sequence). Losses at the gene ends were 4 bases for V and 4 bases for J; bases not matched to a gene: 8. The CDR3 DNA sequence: TGTGCCAGTAGTACCGCCGGGACTAGCAATTACAATGAGCAGTTCTTC. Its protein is CASSTAGTSNYNEQFF.

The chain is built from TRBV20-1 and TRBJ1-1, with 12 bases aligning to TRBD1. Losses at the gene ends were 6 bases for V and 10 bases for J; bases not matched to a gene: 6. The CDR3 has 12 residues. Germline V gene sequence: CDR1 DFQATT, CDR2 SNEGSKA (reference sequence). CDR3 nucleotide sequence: TGCAGTGCGTCGGGACAGGGGGCAGGAGCTTTCTTT. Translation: CSASGQGAGAFF.

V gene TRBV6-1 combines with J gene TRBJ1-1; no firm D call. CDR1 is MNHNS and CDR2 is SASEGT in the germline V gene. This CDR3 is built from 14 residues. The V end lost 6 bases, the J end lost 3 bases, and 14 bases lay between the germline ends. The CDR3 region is CASSPGNFYTEAFF. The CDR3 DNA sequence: TGTGCCAGCAGCCCCGGAAATTTCTACACTGAAGCTTTCTTT.

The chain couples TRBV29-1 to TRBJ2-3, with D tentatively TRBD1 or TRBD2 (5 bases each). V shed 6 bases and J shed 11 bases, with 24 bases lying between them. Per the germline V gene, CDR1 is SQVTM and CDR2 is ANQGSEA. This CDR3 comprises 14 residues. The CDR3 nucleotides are TGCAGCGTACCCCGGGGTGGGGGTTACAATGAGCAGTATTTT. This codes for CSVPRGGGYNEQYF.